This T cell receptor (beta chain) is from a study of T-cell reconstitution after alpha-beta-depleted transplantation in children. Regarding the study as a whole: Newly produced T cells mostly accounted for T-cell counts and diversity one year post-transplant. At day 60, the high TCRbeta diversity found in some patients originated from recipient T cells and thymic progenitors that had survived. Reportedly, roughly two months post-transplant, alpha-beta T cells arose from several hundred expanded graft clones.

Unique molecular identifiers were incorporated when the TCRbeta library was constructed. TCRdb independently ran MiXCR on the PCR reads; one entry per CDR3 protein. The sample consists of around 440,000 distinct CDR3 sequences, around 15% of them appearing once. As to this clonotype: Its antigen is undetermined.

The V gene's germline CDR1 is MGHRA and CDR2 YSYEKL. Trimming cost V 0 bases and J 4 bases, with 16 bases left between them. CDR3 length: 17 residues. The clonotype was recovered from a boy under two years old who had a stem cell transplant for Wiskott-Aldrich syndrome, so the T cells may come from the graft donor. Specimen: PBMCs, mostly from graft donor cells, collected 360 days after TCRalphabeta/CD19-depleted stem cell transplant. The chain joins TRBV4-1 to TRBJ2-1, with D possibly TRBD1 on 6 matching bases. The CDR3 region has the DNA TGCGCCAGCAGCCAAGATCCCCCGGCTACAGGGTACAATGAGCAGTTCTTC. Residues: CASSQDPPATGYNEQFF.